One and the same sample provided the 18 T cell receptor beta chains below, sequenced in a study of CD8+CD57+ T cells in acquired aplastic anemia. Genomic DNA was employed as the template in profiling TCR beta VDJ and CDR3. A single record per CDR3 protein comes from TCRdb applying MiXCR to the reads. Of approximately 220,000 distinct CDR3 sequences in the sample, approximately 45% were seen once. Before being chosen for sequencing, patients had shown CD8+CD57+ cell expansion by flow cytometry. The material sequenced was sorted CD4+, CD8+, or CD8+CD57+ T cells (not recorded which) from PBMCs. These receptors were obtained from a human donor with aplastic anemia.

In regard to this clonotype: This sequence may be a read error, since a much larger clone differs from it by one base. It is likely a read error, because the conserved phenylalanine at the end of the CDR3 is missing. In DNA form, the CDR3 reads TGCGCCAGCAGCCAAGTTCGGACTGAAGCTTTCCTT. Translating gives CASSQVRTEAFL. The chain has TRBV4-1 and TRBJ1-1, with unresolved D. The ends were cut back, 1 base at V and 5 bases at J, with 5 bases in the middle. Germline assignment: CDR1 MGHRA and CDR2 YSYEKL. This CDR3 region has 12 residues.

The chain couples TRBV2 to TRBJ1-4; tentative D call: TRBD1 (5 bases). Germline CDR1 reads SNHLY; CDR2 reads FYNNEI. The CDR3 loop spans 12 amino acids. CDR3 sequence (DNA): TGTGCTACGGGGGGGGACGTTGAAAAACTGTTTTTT. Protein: CATGGDVEKLFF.

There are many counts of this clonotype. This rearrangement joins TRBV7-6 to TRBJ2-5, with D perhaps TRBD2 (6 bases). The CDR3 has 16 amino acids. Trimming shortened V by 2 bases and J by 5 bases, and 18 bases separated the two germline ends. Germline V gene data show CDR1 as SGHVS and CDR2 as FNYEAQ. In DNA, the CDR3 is TGTGCCAGCAGCTTAAGGCGGGGTTCATTTTTGGAGACCCAGTACTTC. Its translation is CASSLRRGSFLETQYF.

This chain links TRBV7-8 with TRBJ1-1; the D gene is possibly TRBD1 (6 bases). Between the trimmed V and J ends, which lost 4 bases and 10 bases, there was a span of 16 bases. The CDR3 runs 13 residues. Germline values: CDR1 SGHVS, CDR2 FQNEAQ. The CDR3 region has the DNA TGTGCCAGCAGCTACAGGACAGCCAGGGGAGCTTTCTTT. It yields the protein CASSYRTARGAFF.

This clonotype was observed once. In DNA form, the CDR3 reads TGTGCCAGCAGAGAGCGGGGGGCGGGCTACGAGCAGTACTTC. It yields the protein CASRERGAGYEQYF. The V and J genes are TRBV7-9 and TRBJ2-7; 9 bases match TRBD2. Per the germline V gene, CDR1 is SEHNR and CDR2 is FQNEAQ (reference sequence). Trimming at V came to 6 bases and at J to 3 bases, leaving 6 bases not matched to a gene. CDR3 size: 14 residues.

The CDR3 coding sequence is TGTGCCAGCGGTGTTTCGACCCCAAGCAATCAGCCCCAGCATTTT. Its translation: CASGVSTPSNQPQHF. This chain connects TRBV6-5 to TRBJ1-5; unclear D gene. The CDR3 sequence is 15 residues long. Trimming stripped 8 bases from V and 1 base from J, with 15 bases between. Germline V gives CDR1 MNHEY, CDR2 SVGAGI.

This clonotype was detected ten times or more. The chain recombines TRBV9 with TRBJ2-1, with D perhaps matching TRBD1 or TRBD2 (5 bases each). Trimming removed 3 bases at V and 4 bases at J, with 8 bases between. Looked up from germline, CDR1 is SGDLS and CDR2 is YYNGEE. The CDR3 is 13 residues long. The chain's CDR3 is CASSGGYYNEQFF. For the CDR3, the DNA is TGTGCCAGCAGCGGGGGGTATTACAATGAGCAGTTCTTC.

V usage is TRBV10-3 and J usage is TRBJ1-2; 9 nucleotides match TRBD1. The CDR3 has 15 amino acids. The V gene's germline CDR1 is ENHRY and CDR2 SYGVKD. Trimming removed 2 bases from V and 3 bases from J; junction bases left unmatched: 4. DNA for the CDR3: TGTGCCATCAGTGAGACAGGGGGCGCGGACTATGGCTACACCTTC. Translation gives CAISETGGADYGYTF.

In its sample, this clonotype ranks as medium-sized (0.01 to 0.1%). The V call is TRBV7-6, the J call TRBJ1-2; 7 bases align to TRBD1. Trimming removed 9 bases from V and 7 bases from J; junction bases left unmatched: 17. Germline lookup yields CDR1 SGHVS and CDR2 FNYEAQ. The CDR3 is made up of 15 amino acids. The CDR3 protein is CARRDSPEPSSGYTF. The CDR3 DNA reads TGTGCCAGGCGGGACAGCCCCGAACCCTCTAGTGGCTACACCTTC.

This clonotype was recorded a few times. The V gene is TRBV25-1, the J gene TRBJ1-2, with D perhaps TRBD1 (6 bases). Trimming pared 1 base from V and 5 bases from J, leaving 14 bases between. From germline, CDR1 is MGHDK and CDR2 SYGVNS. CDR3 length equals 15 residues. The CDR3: CASSEWDNYLYGYTF. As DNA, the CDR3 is TGTGCCAGCAGTGAATGGGACAACTACTTATATGGCTACACCTTC.

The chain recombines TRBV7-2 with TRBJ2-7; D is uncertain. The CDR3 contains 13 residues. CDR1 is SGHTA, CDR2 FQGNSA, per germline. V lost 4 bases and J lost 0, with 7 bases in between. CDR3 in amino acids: CASSSVGSYEQYF. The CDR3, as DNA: TGTGCCAGCAGCTCCGTGGGCTCCTACGAGCAGTACTTC.

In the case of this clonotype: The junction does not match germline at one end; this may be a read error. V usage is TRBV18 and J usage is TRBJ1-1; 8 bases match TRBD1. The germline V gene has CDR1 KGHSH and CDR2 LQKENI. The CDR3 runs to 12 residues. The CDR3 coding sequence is TGTGCCAGCCACCCGGACAGGGTCGACCACTCCTTT. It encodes CASHPDRVDHSF.

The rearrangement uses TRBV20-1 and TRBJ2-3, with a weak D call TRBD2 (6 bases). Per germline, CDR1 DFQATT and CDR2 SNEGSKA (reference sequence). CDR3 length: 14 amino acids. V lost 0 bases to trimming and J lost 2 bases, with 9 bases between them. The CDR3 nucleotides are TGCAGTGCTAGAGAGGAGGGGACCACAGATACGCAGTATTTT. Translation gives CSAREEGTTDTQYF.

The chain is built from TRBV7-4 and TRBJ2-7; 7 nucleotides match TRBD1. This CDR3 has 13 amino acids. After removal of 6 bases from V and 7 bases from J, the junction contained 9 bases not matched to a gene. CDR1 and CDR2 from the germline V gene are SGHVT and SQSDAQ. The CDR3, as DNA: TGTGCCAGCAGTCCCCAACAGGGGTGGGAGCAGTACTTC. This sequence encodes CASSPQQGWEQYF.

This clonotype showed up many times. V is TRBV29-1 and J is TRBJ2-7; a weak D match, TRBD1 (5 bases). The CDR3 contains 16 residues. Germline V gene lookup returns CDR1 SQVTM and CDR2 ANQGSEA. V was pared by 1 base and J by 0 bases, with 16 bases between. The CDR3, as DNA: TGCAGCGTTGAAGTCTCCGTACAGGCTATCTCCTACGAGCAGTACTTC. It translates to CSVEVSVQAISYEQYF.

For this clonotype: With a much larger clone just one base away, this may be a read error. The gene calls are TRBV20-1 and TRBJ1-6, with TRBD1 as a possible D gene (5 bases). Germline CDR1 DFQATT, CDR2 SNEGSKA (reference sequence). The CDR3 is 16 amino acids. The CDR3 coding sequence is TGCGGTGCTAGAGCTAAGGGGCAGGGCTATAATTCACCCCTCCACTTT. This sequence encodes CGARAKGQGYNSPLHF.

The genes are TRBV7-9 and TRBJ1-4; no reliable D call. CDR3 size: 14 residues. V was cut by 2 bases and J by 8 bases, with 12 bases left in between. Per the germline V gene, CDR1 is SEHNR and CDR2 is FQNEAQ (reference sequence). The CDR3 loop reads CASSLNRDGEKLFF. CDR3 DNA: TGTGCCAGCAGCTTAAATAGGGATGGCGAAAAACTGTTTTTT. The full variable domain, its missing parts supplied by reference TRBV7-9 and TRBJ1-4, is DTGVSQNPRHKITKRGQNVTFRCDPISEHNRLYWYRQTLGQGPEFLTYFQNEAQLEKSRLLSDRFSAERPKGSFSTLEIQRTEQGDSAMYLCASSLNRDGEKLFFGSGTQLSVL.

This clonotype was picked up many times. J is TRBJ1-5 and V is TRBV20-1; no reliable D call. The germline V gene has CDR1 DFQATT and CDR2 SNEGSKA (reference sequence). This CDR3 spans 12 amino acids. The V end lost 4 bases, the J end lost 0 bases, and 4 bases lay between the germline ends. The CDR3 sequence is CSAIFSNQPQHF. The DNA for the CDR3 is TGCAGTGCTATCTTTAGCAATCAGCCCCAGCATTTT.